This T cell receptor beta chain came from a study of T cell responses to AZD1222 COVID-19 vaccine. Profiled with immunoSEQ multiplex PCR; TCRdb holds only in-frame clones, not every one. The sample lists 25,000 or so clones, around 86% occurring once. Points from the study as a whole: Unmutated variant regions reportedly attract nearly half of all spike-specific TCRs. Spike-specific TCRs gained breadth and depth after people received two AZD1222 doses. The repertoires were collected only after the peak T cell response. Only six people who got AZD1222 tested seropositive at baseline.

Note on this clone: Its antigen is as yet unknown.

The length of the CDR3 is 17 residues. V lost 4 bases, J lost 5 bases, and 14 bases stayed unmatched. The germline V gene has CDR1 KGHDR and CDR2 SFDVKD. The source of this sequence is an adult who received the AZD1222 COVID-19 vaccine. The gene calls are TRBV24-1 and TRBJ2-5; 8 positions match TRBD1. Sample: peripheral blood, taken 28 days after the second AZD1222 dose. The CDR3 reads CATSDRDRGKSLETQYF. For the CDR3, the DNA is TGTGCCACCAGTGACCGCGACAGGGGTAAGAGTTTGGAGACCCAGTACTTC.